This T cell receptor beta chain appears in the sequencing data of a study of metastatic and nonmetastatic thyroid tumors. Looking at the study overall: It was across blood and tumor or nodule tissue from malignant and benign thyroid patients that repertoires were compared.

Using MiXCR, TCRdb reanalyzed the PCR reads. Among several thousand clones listed, 30% were seen once. V lost 1 base to trimming and J lost 5 bases; unmatched junction nucleotides: 1. Germline CDR1 MNHEY, CDR2 SMNVEV (reference sequence). The CDR3 sequence is 14 residues long. This clone was detected a few times. Every patient was untreated before thyroid surgery. This chain connects TRBV27 to TRBJ1-5; 8 nucleotides align to TRBD1. Sequenced: adjacent normal tissue. The receptor was isolated from a female donor with papillary thyroid cancer or a benign thyroid nodule (not recorded which). Some clones in this sample may be carry-over from other donors' samples. The CDR3 here is CASSLYRGDQPQHF. The CDR3 nucleotides read TGTGCCAGCAGTTTATACAGGGGGGATCAGCCCCAGCATTTT.